This TCR beta chain appears in the sequencing data of a study of blood T cell repertoires in COVID-19. Turning to the study itself: PBMCs, B-cell-depleted T cells, or T cells were the source of the cDNA or gDNA that made up the material.

As originally analysed: Reference gene primer amplification yielded estimated nucleated cell counts. TCRdb's table, derived via immunoSEQ multiplex PCR, lists solely in-frame clones and lacks some. V and J calls and clone size come straight from that table; D and trimming were deduced from the DNA. The sample lists about 54,000 clones; 80% to 90% were seen once. Germline V gives CDR1 MNHNY, CDR2 SVGAGI (reference sequence). The CDR3 sequence is 15 residues long. V lost 1 base to trimming and J lost 4 bases, with 12 bases between them. Sequenced material: peripheral blood. The rearrangement joins TRBV6-6 to TRBJ2-3; D is possibly TRBD2 (7 bases). The receptor was isolated from a human donor in a cohort sampled during active COVID-19. The CDR3 DNA is TGTGCCAGCAGTTACTGGGGGGGGGCCCCAGATACGCAGTATTTT. As protein: CASSYWGGAPDTQYF.